These 19 T cell receptor beta chains were all obtained from the same sample, sequenced in a study of blood T cells in healthy people across ages. The authors ran a second PCR of about 7 to 11 cycles using a sample-barcoded 5' primer and a J-beta primer mix. TCRdb independently ran MiXCR on the 5' RACE reads; one entry per CDR3 protein. The sample lists over a million distinct CDR3 sequences; 42% were seen once. Sequences were obtained from blood. These TCRs come from a woman in her late teens or twenties in good health.

The chain is built from TRBV6-5 and TRBJ2-1; either TRBD1 or TRBD2 may supply D (6 bases each). This CDR3 has 14 amino acids. The ends were cut back, 8 bases at V and 3 bases at J, with 14 bases in the middle. Germline-derived CDR1 and CDR2 are MNHEY and SVGAGI. The CDR3 DNA follows: TGTGCCAGCGGTTCGAGGGGGGACTACAATGAGCAGTTCTTC. Translated: CASGSRGDYNEQFF.

The CDR3 nucleotides are TGCGCCAGCAGCCATCACAGGGGGCCTGGAAACACCATATATTTT. Amino acid sequence: CASSHHRGPGNTIYF. This chain connects TRBV4-1 to TRBJ1-3; 9 nucleotides line up with TRBD1. Trimming cost V 3 bases and J 2 bases; bases outside gene matches: 2. The CDR3 has 15 residues. The germline V gene encodes CDR1 MGHRA and CDR2 YSYEKL.

This clonotype was seen at least ten times. The CDR3: CASSQVRSPLHF. Written as DNA, the CDR3 is TGTGCCAGCAGCCAAGTTCGTTCACCCCTCCACTTT. This chain connects TRBV3-1 to TRBJ1-6; D call uncertain. V was shortened by 1 base and J by 9 bases, with 4 bases between the two germline ends. The CDR3 has 12 residues. The germline gives CDR1 LGHDT, CDR2 YNNKEL (reference sequence).

As for this clonotype: At one end the junction does not follow the germline gene, possibly because of a read error. V usage is TRBV6-4 and J usage is TRBJ2-3, with D possibly matching TRBD2 (5 bases). Germline CDR1 reads MRHNA; CDR2 reads SNTAGT. The CDR3 is made up of 15 amino acids. In nucleotides, the CDR3 is TGTGCCAGCAGTGACCGAGGGAGACACACAGATATGCAGTATTTT. Residues: CASSDRGRHTDMQYF.

This clonotype was seen more than once but under ten times. The chain joins TRBV7-3 to TRBJ2-1, with D possibly TRBD2 on 6 matching bases. Trimming shortened V by 5 bases and J by 10 bases, and 15 bases separated the two germline ends. There are 13 residues in the CDR3. CDR1 and CDR2 from the germline V gene are SGHTA and FQGTGA. CDR3 region: CASSEEPSVEQFF. CDR3 DNA: TGTGCCAGCAGCGAAGAACCTAGCGTAGAGCAGTTCTTC. Using reference TRBV7-3 and TRBJ2-1 for the parts outside the CDR3, the full variable domain is GAGVSQTPSNKVTEKGKYVELRCDPISGHTALYWYRQSLGQGPEFLIYFQGTGAADDSGLPNDRFFAVRPEGSVSTLKIQRTERGDSAVYLCASSEEPSVEQFFGPGTRLTVL.

This clonotype was seen a handful of times. The genes are TRBV4-2 and TRBJ2-3, with D possibly TRBD2 on 5 matching bases. The CDR3 totals 13 residues. Germline CDR1 and CDR2: LGHNA and YNFKEQ. V was pared by 3 bases and J by 6 bases, with 10 bases between. For the CDR3, the DNA is TGTGCCAGCAGCCAGGCTACTAGGGATACGCAGTATTTT. Its translation: CASSQATRDTQYF.

This clonotype showed up just a few times. The V and J genes are TRBV29-1 and TRBJ2-1, with D maybe TRBD2 (5 bases). V lost 5 bases, J lost 7 bases, and 6 bases lay in between. CDR1 is SQVTM and CDR2 is ANQGSEA in the germline V gene. The CDR3 extends over 10 amino acids. The CDR3 protein is CSVSGNEQFF. Written as DNA, the CDR3 is TGCAGCGTTTCGGGAAATGAGCAGTTCTTC.

This chain joins TRBV20-1 and TRBJ1-2; no reliable D call. Germline V gene data show CDR1 as DFQATT and CDR2 as SNEGSKA (reference sequence). CDR3 length: 13 residues. V lost 3 bases and J lost 6, with 14 bases in between. This chain's CDR3 is CSASPGPLHGYTF. CDR3 DNA sequence: TGCAGTGCTAGCCCCGGCCCTCTACATGGCTACACCTTC.

The chain's CDR3 is CASSLVWTDYEQFF. Here the CDR3 DNA reads TGTGCCAGCAGTTTAGTTTGGACTGACTACGAGCAGTTCTTC. The chain joins TRBV28 to TRBJ2-1; a possible D gene is TRBD2 (5 bases). Germline CDR1 is MDHEN and CDR2 is SYDVKM. CDR3 length: 14 amino acids. The germline V and J ends were trimmed by 2 bases and 10 bases, with 15 bases remaining between them.

CDR3 in amino acids: CASSRLGSGRLETQYF. Here the CDR3 DNA reads TGTGCCAGCAGTCGCTTAGGTTCTGGACGCCTCGAGACCCAGTACTTC. The gene calls are TRBV7-9 and TRBJ2-7; no clear D. The DNA matches TRBJ2-5 better at its end, which makes the J call doubtful. The CDR3 contains 16 residues. From germline, CDR1 is SEHNR and CDR2 FQNEAQ (reference sequence).

V is TRBV27 and J is TRBJ1-1; no firm D call. From germline, CDR1 is MNHEY and CDR2 SMNVEV (reference sequence). V lost 4 bases, J lost 3 bases, and 12 bases lay in between. The CDR3 totals 14 residues. CDR3 region: CASSSVPVDTEAFF. In DNA form, the CDR3 reads TGTGCCAGCAGTTCTGTACCTGTGGACACTGAAGCTTTCTTT.

The V call is TRBV6-2 or TRBV6-3, the J call TRBJ2-1, with 8 positions matching TRBD1. Trimming at V came to 4 bases and at J to 2 bases, leaving 4 bases not matched to a gene. In germline, CDR1 is MNHEY, CDR2 SVGEGT. This CDR3 is built from 15 residues. The CDR3 sequence: CASSFWTGPYNEQFF. CDR3 in DNA: TGTGCCAGCAGTTTTTGGACAGGGCCCTACAATGAGCAGTTCTTC.

This clonotype was observed a few times. The chain couples TRBV5-1 to TRBJ2-2; TRBD2 might be the D (5 bases). Germline CDR1 and CDR2: SGHRS and YFSETQ. The CDR3 totals 15 residues. V lost 4 bases to trimming and J lost 1 base, with 11 bases between them. The CDR3 sequence: CASSRSAENTGELFF. CDR3 sequence (DNA): TGCGCCAGCAGCCGATCAGCGGAGAACACCGGGGAGCTGTTTTTT.

This chain connects TRBV30 to TRBJ1-6; D unclear. This CDR3 is built from 9 residues. Looked up from germline, CDR1 is GTSNPN and CDR2 is SVGIG (reference sequence). V was pared by 6 bases and J by 11 bases, with 5 bases between. This chain's CDR3 is CACCTPLHF. CDR3 in DNA: TGTGCCTGCTGTACACCCCTCCACTTT.

This clonotype was seen many times. This sequence joins TRBV20-1 and TRBJ2-1; maybe TRBD1 (5 bases). This CDR3 is 15 amino acids long. The V gene lost 0 bases and the J gene lost 7 bases, with 16 bases spanning the gap. Germline V gene data show CDR1 as DFQATT and CDR2 as SNEGSKA (reference sequence). The CDR3 sequence: CSARDPGYGWNEQFF. DNA of the CDR3: TGCAGTGCTAGAGATCCAGGGTACGGTTGGAATGAGCAGTTCTTC.

The chain couples TRBV7-9 to TRBJ1-1, with D unclear. With 5 bases removed from V and 7 bases from J, the gap between germline ends came to 14 bases. CDR1 is SEHNR, CDR2 FQNEAQ, per germline (reference sequence). The CDR3 runs to 13 residues. The CDR3 is CASSAFNRFEAFF. CDR3 nucleotide sequence: TGTGCCAGCAGCGCTTTCAACCGTTTTGAAGCTTTCTTT.

This chain links TRBV6-1 with TRBJ1-1, with no clear D. The CDR3 is 15 amino acids. Trimming removed 5 bases from V and 0 bases from J, with 13 bases in between. From germline, CDR1 is MNHNS and CDR2 SASEGT. The CDR3 DNA is TGTGCCAGCAGTCCCGGTAGTGCGATGAACACTGAAGCTTTCTTT. Its protein is CASSPGSAMNTEAFF.

This clonotype came up a few times. The chain combines TRBV7-9 with TRBJ2-1; a weak D match, TRBD2 (6 bases). The length of the CDR3 is 14 residues. Germline assignment: CDR1 SEHNR and CDR2 FQNEAQ (reference sequence). V was trimmed by 8 bases and J by 5 bases, leaving 16 bases between them. For the CDR3, the DNA is TGTGCCAGCCTACGGGACTCCGGCAACAATGAGCAGTTCTTC. Translating gives CASLRDSGNNEQFF.

This clonotype has ten or more counts. This chain links TRBV29-1 with TRBJ1-1; D is undetermined. CDR1 SQVTM and CDR2 ANQGSEA come from the germline V gene. The CDR3 covers 10 residues. V lost 4 bases and J 2 bases, leaving 2 bases between the germline ends. The CDR3: CSVVNTEAFF. The CDR3 DNA is TGCAGCGTTGTCAACACTGAAGCTTTCTTT.